The T cell receptor beta chain described here comes from a study of blood T cell repertoires in COVID-19. Trimming at V came to 6 bases and at J to 7 bases, leaving 8 bases not matched to a gene. This CDR3 is built from 13 residues. The V gene's germline CDR1 is MDHEN and CDR2 SYDVKM. Only in-frame clones appear in the TCRdb table, and some are missing; sequencing was by immunoSEQ multiplex PCR. The sample contains under 300,000 clones, more than 75% of which appear only once. Material: PBMCs or T cells enriched from blood (not recorded which). The chain joins TRBV28 to TRBJ2-5; 7 bases agree with TRBD1. The source is a woman in her fifties or sixties in a cohort exposed to, infected with or recovered from COVID-19 (not recorded which). CDR3 in DNA: TGTGCCAGCAGACCTACAGGGGTAGGGACCCAGTACTTC. It translates to CASRPTGVGTQYF.